This is a list of T cell receptor beta chains from one sample in a study of cytomegalovirus exposure and HLA in healthy donors. The protocol was immunoSEQ multiplex PCR, while the TCRdb copy is restricted to in-frame clones and leaves out a portion. In the table there are about 190,000 clones, roughly four fifths of which are singletons. The sequencing input was PBMCs. The receptors stem from a woman aged 25 to 39 in good health and CMV-seropositive. Both conserved end residues are part of each CDR3. D genes are given only for firm matches. Clone size is given for some rows only: seen once, a few or many times, or a class if the clone is expanded.

size	V	D	J	DNA	CDR3
once	TRBV5-4	.	TRBJ2-7	TGTGTCAGCAGCTTGGCCGGGAGAGGCGAGCAGTACTTC	CVSSLAGRGEQYF
few	TRBV4-2	TRBD2	TRBJ2-1	TGTGCCAGCAGCCAAGGTGATAGCGGGAGGGAACCCTACAATGAGCAGTTCTTC	CASSQGDSGREPYNEQFF
.	TRBV5-1	TRBD1	TRBJ1-3	TGCGCCAGCAGCGCCCAAACAGGGGGTCTCTCTGGAAACACCATATATTTT	CASSAQTGGLSGNTIYF
.	TRBV10-2	.	TRBJ2-7	TGCGCCAGCAGTGCTAGTGAGGCAGCGCTTACCTACGAGCAGTACTTC	CASSASEAALTYEQYF
.	TRBV27	.	TRBJ1-1	TGTGCCAGCAGTTTATTATGGACACCTAACACTGAAGCTTTCTTT	CASSLLWTPNTEAFF
.	TRBV6-5	.	TRBJ1-1	TGTGCCAGCACTAGGTCTCCCGTGCTTTGTGAAGCTTTCTTT	CASTRSPVLCEAFF
.	TRBV9	TRBD1	TRBJ2-6	TGTGCCAGCAGCGTAGAGGGCAGGGGGCATCGCTCTGGGGCCAACGTCCTGACTTTC	CASSVEGRGHRSGANVLTF
.	TRBV19	.	TRBJ2-6	TGTGCCAGTAGTATACAGAACTCTGGGGCCAACGTCCTGACTTTC	CASSIQNSGANVLTF
.	TRBV2	.	TRBJ1-5	TGTGCCAGCAGTGGTCTGGACACGGGTCAGCCCCAGCATTTT	CASSGLDTGQPQHF
.	TRBV2	.	TRBJ1-4	TGTGCGAGCGGACTGCTCCTTAATGAAAAACTGTTTTTT	CASGLLLNEKLFF
.	TRBV5-1	.	TRBJ1-3	TGCGCCAGCAGCTTCGATGGGCAGGAAGGAAACACCATATATTTT	CASSFDGQEGNTIYF
once	TRBV6-1	.	TRBJ2-7	TGTGCCAGCAGTGAAGACAGCAACTTTCAGGGCTACGAGCAGTACTTC	CASSEDSNFQGYEQYF
.	TRBV28	.	TRBJ2-5	TGTGCCAGCAGCCGCCAAGAGACCCAGTACTTC	CASSRQETQYF
.	TRBV18	.	TRBJ2-7	TGTGCCAGCTCTTTTTTCAAGCAGAAGGCGGCATACGAGCAGTACTTC	CASSFFKQKAAYEQYF
.	TRBV29-1	TRBD1	TRBJ2-7	TGCAGCGTTGAACAGGGGGCCTACGAGCAGTACTTC	CSVEQGAYEQYF
.	TRBV27	TRBD1	TRBJ2-7	TGTGCCAGCAGTTGGACAGGTAACTACGAGCAGTACTTC	CASSWTGNYEQYF
.	TRBV5-1	TRBD1	TRBJ2-3	TGCGCCAGCAGCTTGGGGGGACCGCCGTGGACAGGGGGCACAGATACGCAGTATTTT	CASSLGGPPWTGGTDTQYF
.	TRBV29-1	TRBD1	TRBJ2-7	TGCAGCGTTTGGTCGGGACAGGGGGCGCGAGAGCAGTACTTC	CSVWSGQGAREQYF
.	TRBV7-9	.	TRBJ2-2	TGTGCCAGCAGCTTATTGCAGGAACGGGGCGGGGAGCTGTTTTTT	CASSLLQERGGELFF
.	TRBV6-6	TRBD2	TRBJ2-7	TGTGCCAGCAGTTTACGGACTAGCGGGGCCTACGAGCAGTACTTC	CASSLRTSGAYEQYF
.	TRBV5-4	TRBD2	TRBJ2-7	TGTGCCAGCAGCAATGGACTAGCCCCCTACGAGCAGTACTTC	CASSNGLAPYEQYF
.	TRBV27	.	TRBJ2-7	TGTGCCAGCAGGAGGTCCCCCTACGAGCAGTACTTC	CASRRSPYEQYF
.	TRBV4-1	.	TRBJ2-7	TGCGCCAGCAGCCAACTAGGGGCTAGCTCCTACGAGCAGTACTTC	CASSQLGASSYEQYF
.	TRBV6-1	TRBD1	TRBJ2-7	TGTGCCAGCAAAGGGACAGTCTCTCGCGAGCAGTACTTC	CASKGTVSREQYF
.	TRBV27	TRBD1	TRBJ2-7	TGTGCCAGCAGCCCTATATTGGGACAGGGGGCTTACGAGCAGTACTTC	CASSPILGQGAYEQYF
.	TRBV5-8	TRBD2	TRBJ2-7	TGTGCCAGCACCGGGAGGAGCTCCTACGAGCAGTACTTC	CASTGRSSYEQYF
.	TRBV5-4	.	TRBJ1-2	TGTGCCAGCAGCTTGGAATTGGGCCACTATGGCTACACCTTC	CASSLELGHYGYTF
.	TRBV11-2	.	TRBJ1-2	TGTGCCAGCAGCTTAGATTGGGGGGACGGCTACACCTTC	CASSLDWGDGYTF
.	TRBV7-9	.	TRBJ2-6	TGTTCCAGCAGCTCCATCGGCTCTGGGGCCAACGTCCTGACTTTC	CSSSSIGSGANVLTF
.	TRBV28	TRBD2	TRBJ2-1	TGTGCCAGCAGTTTTTTAGACTTACTCGCCATAGCGGGAGGGAGGGATGAGCAGTTCTTC	CASSFLDLLAIAGGRDEQFF
.	TRBV5-4	TRBD1	TRBJ1-5	TGTGCCAGCAGCTACAAAACCGGGACAGGTAGCAATCAGCCCCAGCATTTT	CASSYKTGTGSNQPQHF
once	TRBV29-1	.	TRBJ2-7	TGCAGCGTTGAAGAGAGGACAGAGTCCTACGAGCAGTACTTC	CSVEERTESYEQYF
.	TRBV11-3	.	TRBJ1-2	TGTGCCAGCACAACTAGGACCCCAAATGGCTACACCTTC	CASTTRTPNGYTF
.	TRBV28	TRBD1	TRBJ2-7	TGTGCCAGCAGTTCCCCCCGGGACAGGGCTGCCTACGAGCAGTACTTC	CASSSPRDRAAYEQYF
.	TRBV7-9	.	TRBJ2-7	TGTGCCAGCAGCGTAGGGGGGGACGAGCAGTACTTC	CASSVGGDEQYF
.	TRBV5-1	TRBD2	TRBJ2-1	TGCGCCAGCAGTCAGAGACTCACTAGCGGAATCTACAATGAGCAGTTCTTC	CASSQRLTSGIYNEQFF